The 22 T cell receptor beta chains below were found in one sample sequenced in a study of blood T cells in healthy people across ages. The use of a sample-barcoded 5' primer and a J-beta primer mix characterized a second PCR of roughly 6 to 11 cycles. TCRdb processed the 5' RACE reads anew with MiXCR; each CDR3 protein has one entry. The sample yields roughly 1.5 million distinct CDR3 sequences, roughly two fifths seen once. Sequencing was done on a sample of blood. The receptors here all came from a woman aged 18-35 years in good health.

The chain is built from TRBV12-3 or TRBV12-4 and TRBJ1-2, with TRBD1 matching over 8 bases. This CDR3 comprises 18 residues. Trimming took 5 bases from V and 0 from J; bases not matched to a gene: 14. The CDR3, as DNA: TGTGCCAGCAGTCAGGGGGCTAGTAGTTTCTCTTCTAACTATGGCTACACCTTC. It is translated as CASSQGASSFSSNYGYTF.

The rearrangement joins TRBV7-2 to TRBJ2-1; D unclear. Trimming removed 0 bases from V and 5 bases from J, with 11 bases in between. The germline CDR1 and CDR2 sequences are SGHTA and FQGNSA. The CDR3 is made up of 15 amino acids. CDR3 in DNA: TGTGCCAGCAGCTTAGCAATTAGCCCCCACAATGAGCAGTTCTTC. Protein product: CASSLAISPHNEQFF.

CDR3 sequence: CAISEGTGWFEQYF. For the CDR3, the DNA is TGTGCCATCAGTGAAGGGACAGGTTGGTTCGAGCAGTACTTC. The chain links TRBV10-3 to TRBJ2-5; 8 bases are a match to TRBD1. The better agreement between TRBJ2-7 and the DNA end casts doubt on the J call. Germline V gene data show CDR1 as ENHRY and CDR2 as SYGVKD. The CDR3 length is 14 residues.

This clonotype was seen more than once but under ten times. The gene calls are TRBV20-1 and TRBJ2-7; D is possibly TRBD1 (5 bases). V shed 3 bases and J shed 1 base, with 10 bases lying between them. Per germline, CDR1 DFQATT and CDR2 SNEGSKA (reference sequence). The CDR3 has 13 amino acids. CDR3 bases: TGCAGTGCTAGGATGGGGCCGTCCTACGAGCAGTACTTC. Translated: CSARMGPSYEQYF.

Note on this clonotype: At one of its ends the junction is not consistent with the germline gene, which may arise from a read error. The chain carries TRBV28 and TRBJ1-5, with D possibly matching TRBD1 (5 bases). Germline CDR1 and CDR2: MDHEN and SYDVKM. The CDR3 extends over 13 amino acids. The CDR3 coding sequence is TGTGCTAGCAGTTTACGGGGGTCTTCGCCCCAGCATTTT. Translating gives CASSLRGSSPQHF.

This clonotype was found a few times. The chain couples TRBV5-1 to TRBJ2-1, with D uncertain. Matching the DNA end better, TRBJ2-7 makes the J call doubtful. CDR1 is SGHRS and CDR2 is YFSETQ in the germline V gene. CDR3 size: 14 residues. The CDR3 loop reads CASSLGSPYNEQYF. As DNA, the CDR3 is TGCGCCAGCAGCTTGGGCAGTCCCTACAATGAGCAGTACTTC.

CDR3 amino acids: CASTPGLGLAGTGELFF. For the CDR3, the DNA is TGTGCCAGCACCCCGGGGTTGGGACTAGCAGGCACCGGGGAGCTGTTTTTT. The chain joins TRBV7-2 to TRBJ2-2; 9 bases map to TRBD2. The J segment lost 4 bases and the V segment lost 7 bases, leaving 13 bases of the junction unmatched. CDR1 is SGHTA and CDR2 is FQGNSA in the germline V gene. CDR3 length: 17 residues.

The V call is TRBV20-1, the J call TRBJ2-5, with D possibly matching TRBD1 (5 bases). The CDR3 consists of 15 residues. CDR1 DFQATT and CDR2 SNEGSKA come from the germline V gene (reference sequence). The V end lost 5 bases, the J end lost 5 bases, and 21 bases lay between the germline ends. DNA of the CDR3: TGCAGTGCTCCCCGCACCCAGGGCGGTTGGGAGACCCAGTACTTC. Amino acid sequence: CSAPRTQGGWETQYF.

This clonotype was detected a few times. The chain links TRBV29-1 to TRBJ2-3, with 7 positions matching TRBD2. Germline V gives CDR1 SQVTM, CDR2 ANQGSEA. CDR3 length equals 12 residues. Trimming cost V 4 bases and J 6 bases; bases outside gene matches: 4. In DNA form, the CDR3 reads TGCAGCGTTGTCGCGGGAGCTGATACGCAGTATTTT. As protein: CSVVAGADTQYF.

About this clonotype: Relative to the germline gene, one junction end is altered; a read error may explain this. The chain couples TRBV20-1 to TRBJ2-7; 11 nucleotides line up with TRBD1. The germline gives CDR1 DFQATT, CDR2 SNEGSKA (reference sequence). This CDR3 is 15 amino acids long. Here the CDR3 DNA reads TGCGGTGCCAAGATGGGGACAGGGGGGTTTTACGAGCAGTACTTC. Translating gives CGAKMGTGGFYEQYF.

CDR3 DNA: TGTGCCTGGGAAAACGAGATCACAGATACGCAGTATTTT. Its translation is CAWENEITDTQYF. The chain combines TRBV30 with TRBJ2-3, with no clear D. V gave up 5 bases and J gave up 2 bases, with 11 bases separating them. Germline-derived CDR1 and CDR2 are GTSNPN and SVGIG (reference sequence). This CDR3 has 13 residues.

The chain carries TRBV24-1 and TRBJ2-7; 13 nucleotides agree with TRBD2. Germline CDR1 reads KGHDR; CDR2 reads SFDVKD. J gave up 7 bases and V 4 bases, and 12 bases lay outside the gene matches. This CDR3 spans 17 amino acids. This CDR3 reads CATSDTGTSGVYNEQYF. DNA for the CDR3: TGTGCCACCAGTGACACCGGGACTAGCGGGGTCTACAATGAGCAGTACTTC.

This clonotype was found a few times. V gene TRBV2 combines with J gene TRBJ1-2; 8 bases fit TRBD1. The CDR3 length is 15 residues. V lost 6 bases to trimming and J lost 3 bases; unmatched junction nucleotides: 9. CDR1 SNHLY and CDR2 FYNNEI come from the germline V gene. The CDR3 is CASRPTGGVDYGYTF. CDR3 in DNA: TGTGCCAGCAGGCCAACAGGGGGAGTTGACTATGGCTACACCTTC.

This chain links TRBV30 with TRBJ1-2; D not certain. From germline, CDR1 is GTSNPN and CDR2 SVGIG (reference sequence). CDR3 length: 13 amino acids. V was clipped by 0 bases and J by 7 bases, with 12 bases between them. The chain's CDR3 is CAWSVSAHRGYTF. CDR3 nucleotide sequence: TGTGCCTGGAGTGTAAGCGCGCATCGTGGCTACACCTTC.

V usage is TRBV27 and J usage is TRBJ2-1; perhaps D is TRBD1 or TRBD2 (5 bases each). Germline lookup yields CDR1 MNHEY and CDR2 SMNVEV (reference sequence). V was trimmed by 5 bases and J by 10 bases, leaving 15 bases between them. This CDR3 comprises 13 residues. The CDR3 bases are TGTGCCAGCAGTCTTAGGGACCTTAGGGAGCAGTTCTTC. Translating gives CASSLRDLREQFF.

This clonotype was picked up a small number of times. This sequence joins TRBV11-2 and TRBJ2-3; D is unclear. The CDR3 length is 14 residues. Germline values: CDR1 SGHAT, CDR2 FQNNGV. V lost 7 bases, J lost 2 bases, and 13 bases lay in between. CDR3 in amino acids: CASKARATTDTQYF. In DNA form, the CDR3 reads TGTGCCAGCAAAGCCCGTGCCACCACAGATACGCAGTATTTT. Full variable domain (remainder filled in from reference TRBV11-2 and TRBJ2-3): EAGVAQSPRYKIIEKRQSVAFWCNPISGHATLYWYQQILGQGPKLLIQFQNNGVVDDSQLPKDRFSAERLKGVDSTLKIQPAKLEDSAVYLCASKARATTDTQYFGPGTRLTVL.

This clonotype was counted between two and nine times. The gene calls are TRBV7-9 and TRBJ2-7, with D perhaps TRBD2 (6 bases). CDR1 SEHNR and CDR2 FQNEAQ come from the germline V gene (reference sequence). The ends were cut back, 3 bases at V and 6 bases at J, with 9 bases in the middle. This CDR3 has 12 amino acids. This CDR3 is CASSFWRGEQYF. The CDR3 nucleotides are TGTGCCAGCAGCTTTTGGAGGGGCGAGCAGTACTTC.

The genes are TRBV6-6 and TRBJ1-2; tentatively, D is TRBD1 (5 bases). The V and J ends lost 5 bases and 2 bases respectively, with 15 bases between them. The CDR3 is 15 amino acids. Germline V gene lookup returns CDR1 MNHNY and CDR2 SVGAGI (reference sequence). The CDR3 DNA follows: TGTGCCAGCAGTCCCCGGTCCACAGGCAACTATGGCTACACCTTC. Residues: CASSPRSTGNYGYTF.

V is TRBV7-9 and J is TRBJ2-7; TRBD1 is a possible D gene (5 bases). The germline gives CDR1 SEHNR, CDR2 FQNEAQ (reference sequence). Trimming left V 4 bases short and J 2 bases short, with 15 bases between. The CDR3 is 15 residues long. The CDR3 coding sequence is TGTGCCAGCAGCTGGCCAGGGATCGAAACCTACGAGCAGTACTTC. This codes for CASSWPGIETYEQYF.

This clonotype came up a few times. The chain has TRBV12-3 or TRBV12-4 and TRBJ1-4; D remains ambiguous. With 5 bases removed from V and 8 bases from J, the gap between germline ends came to 12 bases. This CDR3 is 13 amino acids long. The CDR3: CASSGSREEKLFF. CDR3 DNA sequence: TGTGCCAGCAGTGGTTCTCGGGAGGAAAAACTGTTTTTT.

This clonotype was recorded a few times. The rearrangement joins TRBV5-6 to TRBJ2-7; D gene ambiguous. There are 14 residues in the CDR3. Germline V gives CDR1 SGHDT, CDR2 YYEEEE. V was clipped by 2 bases and J by 0 bases, with 9 bases between them. For the CDR3, the DNA is TGTGCCAGCAGCTTTACGGCGACCTCCTACGAGCAGTACTTC. This encodes CASSFTATSYEQYF.

The CDR3 sequence: CASRHPGQGVNTEAFF. The CDR3 DNA reads as TGTGCCAGCAGGCACCCGGGACAGGGTGTGAACACTGAAGCTTTCTTT. The chain has TRBV7-2 and TRBJ1-1, with 9 bases aligning to TRBD1. The CDR3 consists of 16 residues. V shed 6 bases and J 0 bases; nucleotides not matched to a gene: 8. The V gene's germline CDR1 is SGHTA and CDR2 FQGNSA.